Listed here is a single T cell receptor beta chain. Its antigen is unknown. Trimming stripped 5 bases from V and 1 base from J, with 11 bases between. Germline V gene sequence: CDR1 SEHNR, CDR2 FQNEAQ (reference sequence). The CDR3 sequence is 14 residues long. Individual cDNA molecules had unique molecular identifiers attached to them by the library. Each CDR3 protein is one row after TCRdb ran MiXCR on the RACE reads. The data contain 60,000 to 70,000 distinct CDR3 sequences, 11% of them singletons. This record comes from a study of human T cells and chemical hapten exposure. Study results and caveats: Donors in the study had alopecia, meaning their immune response may differ from healthy people's.

Time point given: pre-sensitization, week 0. Treatment noted: therapeutic diphenylcyclopropenone sensitization with weekly scalp DPC. It was unfractionated whole blood from which total RNA was extracted. The specimen comprised whole blood, sampled in connection with sensitization to the hapten diphenylcyclopropenone (DPC). The chain carries TRBV7-9 and TRBJ1-1; no clear D gene. The clonotype comes from a woman aged 45-59 years with alopecia areata. Some clones in this sample may be carry-over from other donors' samples. Here the CDR3 DNA reads TGTGCCAGCAGCCCCCGACGGGCGAACACTGAAGCTTTCTTT. Translating gives CASSPRRANTEAFF.